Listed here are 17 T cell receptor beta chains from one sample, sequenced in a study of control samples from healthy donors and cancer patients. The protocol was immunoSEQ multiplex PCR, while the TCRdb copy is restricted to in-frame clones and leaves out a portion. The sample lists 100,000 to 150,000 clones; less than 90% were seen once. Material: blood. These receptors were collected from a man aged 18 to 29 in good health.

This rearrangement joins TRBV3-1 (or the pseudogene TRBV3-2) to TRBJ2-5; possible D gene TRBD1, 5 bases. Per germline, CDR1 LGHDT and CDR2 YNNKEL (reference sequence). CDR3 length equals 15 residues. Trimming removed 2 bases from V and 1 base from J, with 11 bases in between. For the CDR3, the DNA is TGTGCCAGCAGCCAAATTAATGGGGCCCAAGAGACCCAGTACTTC. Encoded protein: CASSQINGAQETQYF.

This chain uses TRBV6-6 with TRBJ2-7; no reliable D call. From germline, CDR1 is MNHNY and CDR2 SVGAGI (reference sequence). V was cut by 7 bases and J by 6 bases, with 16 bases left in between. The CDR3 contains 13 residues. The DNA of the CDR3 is TGTGCCAGCAATATCATCGAGGCGAGCGAGCAGTACTTC. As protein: CASNIIEASEQYF.

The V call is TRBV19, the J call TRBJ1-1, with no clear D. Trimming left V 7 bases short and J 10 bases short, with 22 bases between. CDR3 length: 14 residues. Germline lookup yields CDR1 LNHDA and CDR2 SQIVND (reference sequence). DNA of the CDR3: TGTGCCAGTACTGAGTCGTCGCCAAGGGCCAGAGCTTTCTTT. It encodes CASTESSPRARAFF.

CDR3 DNA: TGCAGCGTTCAAGCCGGGACAGGGGGCGTAGAGACCCAGTACTTC. Its protein is CSVQAGTGGVETQYF. The J gene is TRBJ2-5, the V gene TRBV29-1; 12 nucleotides agree with TRBD1. This CDR3 region has 15 residues. CDR1 and CDR2 (germline): SQVTM, ANQGSEA. Trimming at V came to 5 bases and at J to 4 bases, leaving 8 bases not matched to a gene.

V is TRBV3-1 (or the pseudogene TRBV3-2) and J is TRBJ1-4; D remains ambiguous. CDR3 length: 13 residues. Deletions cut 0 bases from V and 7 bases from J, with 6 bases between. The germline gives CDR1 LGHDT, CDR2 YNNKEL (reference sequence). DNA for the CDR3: TGTGCCAGCAGCCAAGATTTCGGTGAAAAACTGTTTTTT. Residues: CASSQDFGEKLFF.

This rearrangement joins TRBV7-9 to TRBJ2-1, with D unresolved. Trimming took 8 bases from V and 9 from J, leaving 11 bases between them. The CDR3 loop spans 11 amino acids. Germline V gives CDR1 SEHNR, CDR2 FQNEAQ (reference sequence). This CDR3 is CASGVAVEQFF. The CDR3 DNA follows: TGTGCCAGCGGCGTGGCGGTTGAGCAGTTCTTC.

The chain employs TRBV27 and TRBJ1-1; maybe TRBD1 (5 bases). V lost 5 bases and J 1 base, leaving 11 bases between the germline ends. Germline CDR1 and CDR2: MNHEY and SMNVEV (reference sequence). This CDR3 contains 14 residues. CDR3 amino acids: CASSAPGGNTEAFF. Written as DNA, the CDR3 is TGTGCCAGCAGTGCCCCTGGGGGGAACACTGAAGCTTTCTTT.

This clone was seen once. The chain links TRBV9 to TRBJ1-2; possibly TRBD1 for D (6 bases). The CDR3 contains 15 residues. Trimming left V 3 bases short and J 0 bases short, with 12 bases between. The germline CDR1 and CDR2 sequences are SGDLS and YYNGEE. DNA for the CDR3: TGTGCCAGCAGCGCCCGGACAGCTTCTAACTATGGCTACACCTTC. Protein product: CASSARTASNYGYTF.

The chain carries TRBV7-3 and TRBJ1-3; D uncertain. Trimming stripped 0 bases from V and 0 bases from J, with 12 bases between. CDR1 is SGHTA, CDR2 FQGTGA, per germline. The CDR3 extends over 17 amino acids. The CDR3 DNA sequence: TGTGCCAGCAGCTTAACCGCCATCTTAAGCTCTGGAAACACCATATATTTT. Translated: CASSLTAILSSGNTIYF.

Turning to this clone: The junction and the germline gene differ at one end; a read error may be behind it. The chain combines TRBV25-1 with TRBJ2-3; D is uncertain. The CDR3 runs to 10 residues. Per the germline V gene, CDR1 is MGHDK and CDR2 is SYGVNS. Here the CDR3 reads CASSQDTRYF. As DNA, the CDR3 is TGTGCCAGCAGTCAAGATACGCGGTATTTT.

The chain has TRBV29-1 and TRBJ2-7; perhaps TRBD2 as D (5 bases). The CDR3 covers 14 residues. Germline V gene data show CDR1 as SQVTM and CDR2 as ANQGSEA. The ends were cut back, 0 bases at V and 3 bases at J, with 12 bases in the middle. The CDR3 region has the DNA TGCAGCGTTGAAGATCAGGACGGGGACTACGAGCAGTACTTC. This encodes CSVEDQDGDYEQYF.

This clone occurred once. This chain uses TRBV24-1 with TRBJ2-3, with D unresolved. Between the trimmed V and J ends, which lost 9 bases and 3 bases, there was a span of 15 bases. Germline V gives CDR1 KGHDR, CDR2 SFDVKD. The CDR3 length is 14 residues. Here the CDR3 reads CATGVAGTTDTQYF. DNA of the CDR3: TGTGCCACCGGGGTTGCAGGAACGACAGATACGCAGTATTTT.

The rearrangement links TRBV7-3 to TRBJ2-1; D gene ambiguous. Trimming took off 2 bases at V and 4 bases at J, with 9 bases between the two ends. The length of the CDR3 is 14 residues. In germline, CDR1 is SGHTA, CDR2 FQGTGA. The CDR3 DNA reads TGTGCCAGCAGCTTATTATCTGGGTACAATGAGCAGTTCTTC. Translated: CASSLLSGYNEQFF.

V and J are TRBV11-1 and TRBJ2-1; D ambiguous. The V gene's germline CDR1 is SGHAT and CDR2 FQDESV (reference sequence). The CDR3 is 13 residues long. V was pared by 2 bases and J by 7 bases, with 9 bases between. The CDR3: CASSLRGLNEQFF. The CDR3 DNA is TGTGCCAGCAGCTTACGTGGGTTGAATGAGCAGTTCTTC.

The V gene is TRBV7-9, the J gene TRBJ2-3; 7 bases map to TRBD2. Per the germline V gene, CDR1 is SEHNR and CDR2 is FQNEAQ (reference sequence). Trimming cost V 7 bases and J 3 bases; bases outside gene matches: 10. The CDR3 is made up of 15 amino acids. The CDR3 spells CASTLGLAVTDTQYF. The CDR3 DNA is TGTGCCAGCACCCTGGGGCTAGCGGTTACAGATACGCAGTATTTT.

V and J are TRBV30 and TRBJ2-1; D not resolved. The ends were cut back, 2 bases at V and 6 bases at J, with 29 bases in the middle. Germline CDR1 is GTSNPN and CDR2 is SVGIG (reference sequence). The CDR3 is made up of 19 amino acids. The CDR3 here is CAWSPYSTLTQWKANEQFF. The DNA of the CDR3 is TGTGCCTGGAGTCCATACTCCACCCTGACCCAGTGGAAGGCCAATGAGCAGTTCTTC.

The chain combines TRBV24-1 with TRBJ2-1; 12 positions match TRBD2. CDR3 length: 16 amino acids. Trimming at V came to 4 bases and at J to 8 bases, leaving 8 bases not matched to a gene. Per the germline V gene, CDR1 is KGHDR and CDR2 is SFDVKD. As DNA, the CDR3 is TGTGCCACCAGTGACCGTCTAGCGGGAGGGCCTCATGAGCAGTTCTTC. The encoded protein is CATSDRLAGGPHEQFF.